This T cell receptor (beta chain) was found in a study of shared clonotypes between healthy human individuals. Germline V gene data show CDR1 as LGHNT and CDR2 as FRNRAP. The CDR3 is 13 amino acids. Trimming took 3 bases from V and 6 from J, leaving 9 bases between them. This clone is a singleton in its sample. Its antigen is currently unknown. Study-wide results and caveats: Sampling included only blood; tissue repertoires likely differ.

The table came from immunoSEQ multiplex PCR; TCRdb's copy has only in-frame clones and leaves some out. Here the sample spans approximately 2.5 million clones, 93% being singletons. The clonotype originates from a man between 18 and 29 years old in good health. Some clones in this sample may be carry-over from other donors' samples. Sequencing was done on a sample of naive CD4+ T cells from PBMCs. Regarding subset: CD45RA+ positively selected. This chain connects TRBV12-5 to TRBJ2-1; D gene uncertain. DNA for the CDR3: TGTGCTAGTGGTTTTTTAGACGGCAATGAGCAGTTCTTC. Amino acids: CASGFLDGNEQFF.